The 18 T cell receptor beta chains below all came from one sample that was sequenced in a study of blood T cell repertoires in COVID-19. Generated by immunoSEQ multiplex PCR, the TCRdb table keeps only in-frame clones and is missing some. Seen here are approximately 42,000 clones, 73% observed once, and the top ten hold about 60%. The specimen was peripheral blood. These receptors all come from a man older than 75 with acute or convalescent COVID-19.

V usage is TRBV18 and J usage is TRBJ2-1, with 7 bases that match TRBD2. Per germline, CDR1 KGHSH and CDR2 LQKENI. The ends lost 3 bases at V and 6 bases at J; junction bases unmatched: 8. The CDR3 has 15 residues. CDR3 sequence: CASSPEAGRGNEQFF. CDR3 sequence (DNA): TGTGCCAGCTCACCGGAAGCGGGAAGGGGCAATGAGCAGTTCTTC.

This sequence joins TRBV11-3 and TRBJ2-2, with 7 bases matching TRBD2. Per the germline V gene, CDR1 is SGHNT and CDR2 is YENEEA. The CDR3 contains 14 residues. V was clipped by 5 bases and J by 6 bases; unmatched bases: 6. DNA of the CDR3: TGTGCCAGCAGCCCGGGACGGGAGGCCGGGGAGCTGTTTTTT. This encodes CASSPGREAGELFF.

This clone occurred a few times. The chain links TRBV9 to TRBJ2-1, with D perhaps matching TRBD1 (5 bases). CDR3 length: 15 residues. Germline lookup yields CDR1 SGDLS and CDR2 YYNGEE. V was shortened by 0 bases and J by 2 bases, with 9 bases between the two germline ends. The CDR3 loop reads CASSVEGLTYNEQFF. DNA of the CDR3: TGTGCCAGCAGCGTAGAGGGGTTGACCTACAATGAGCAGTTCTTC.

V usage is TRBV3-1 (or the pseudogene TRBV3-2) and J usage is TRBJ2-5; 9 positions match TRBD1. The CDR3 contains 17 residues. Germline-derived CDR1 and CDR2 are LGHDT and YNNKEL (reference sequence). Trimming cost V 1 base and J 3 bases; bases outside gene matches: 9. The CDR3 DNA reads TGTGCCAGCAGCCAAGTCCCCGGAGGGACAGGGAAAGAGACCCAGTACTTC. Its protein product is CASSQVPGGTGKETQYF.

This clone was found once. This chain links TRBV7-2 with TRBJ2-1; perhaps TRBD2 as D (5 bases). The CDR3 has 15 residues. The germline V and J ends were trimmed by 5 bases and 0 bases, with 11 bases remaining between them. Looked up from germline, CDR1 is SGHTA and CDR2 is FQGNSA. CDR3 bases: TGTGCCAGCAGCCTCGACTATGGCTCCTACAATGAGCAGTTCTTC. Translation: CASSLDYGSYNEQFF.

Remarks on this clone: The junction and the germline gene differ at one end; a read error may be behind it. The chain has TRBV11-2 and TRBJ2-3; TRBD1 matches at 8 bases. CDR1 is SGHAT, CDR2 FQNNGV, per germline. This CDR3 is 17 amino acids long. This CDR3 reads CASSIDGQGVGADTQYF. For the CDR3, the DNA is TGTGCCAGCAGCATAGATGGACAGGGAGTAGGGGCAGATACGCAGTATTTT.

The chain recombines TRBV5-1 with TRBJ2-3; D gene ambiguous. The germline CDR1 and CDR2 sequences are SGHRS and YFSETQ. V was pared by 2 bases and J by 1 base, with 5 bases between. The length of the CDR3 is 13 residues. The CDR3 bases are TGCGCCAGCAGCTTCTCGGGCACAGATACGCAGTATTTT. It translates to CASSFSGTDTQYF.

This chain uses TRBV10-3 with TRBJ1-4; 7 bases fit TRBD1. The CDR3 loop spans 15 amino acids. J lost 0 bases, V lost 10 bases, and 8 bases had no gene match. CDR1 and CDR2 from the germline V gene are ENHRY and SYGVKD. The CDR3 loop reads CATRQGTTTNEKLFF. In DNA, the CDR3 is TGTGCCACCCGACAGGGTACTACAACTAATGAAAAACTGTTTTTT.

This chain connects TRBV4-2 to TRBJ2-6, with 7 bases matching TRBD2. The CDR3 sequence is 17 residues long. Trimming at V came to 1 base and at J to 0 bases, leaving 3 bases not matched to a gene. Germline values: CDR1 LGHNA, CDR2 YNFKEQ. CDR3 sequence reads: CASSQGTSRSGANVLTF. CDR3 DNA: TGTGCCAGCAGCCAAGGGACTAGTCGCTCTGGGGCCAACGTCCTGACTTTC.

The chain has TRBV9 and TRBJ2-1, with D hard to call. The CDR3 is made up of 15 amino acids. The germline gives CDR1 SGDLS, CDR2 YYNGEE. V was trimmed by 0 bases and J by 0 bases, leaving 7 bases between them. CDR3 DNA sequence: TGTGCCAGCAGCGTAGGTAGCAGCTCCTACAATGAGCAGTTCTTC. This gives the protein CASSVGSSSYNEQFF.

The rearrangement joins TRBV11-1 to TRBJ2-3; possibly TRBD2 for D (6 bases). The CDR3 length is 14 residues. In germline, CDR1 is SGHAT, CDR2 FQDESV (reference sequence). Trimming took 5 bases from V and 2 from J, leaving 11 bases between them. CDR3 amino acids: CASSNRDSTDTQYF. The CDR3 DNA sequence: TGTGCCAGCAGCAATCGGGACTCCACAGATACGCAGTATTTT.

The chain has TRBV15 and TRBJ2-5; TRBD2 agrees at 9 bases. Germline CDR1 is LNHNV and CDR2 is YYDKDF (reference sequence). This CDR3 is built from 16 residues. V was clipped by 0 bases and J by 5 bases; unmatched bases: 7. CDR3 loop: CATSRDEAGGHETQYF. CDR3 DNA: TGTGCCACCAGCAGAGATGAGGCGGGAGGGCACGAGACCCAGTACTTC.

The chain carries TRBV19 and TRBJ2-4; 7 nucleotides line up with TRBD2. Unmatched junction bases numbered 11, after V lost 6 bases and J lost 3 bases. CDR3 length: 16 amino acids. From germline, CDR1 is LNHDA and CDR2 SQIVND (reference sequence). CDR3 amino acids: CASRPGIAGDKNIQYF. The DNA of the CDR3 is TGTGCCAGTAGACCCGGCATAGCGGGCGACAAAAACATTCAGTACTTC.

The J gene is TRBJ1-1, the V gene TRBV30; the D gene is possibly TRBD1 (5 bases). The CDR3 extends over 13 amino acids. Germline CDR1 GTSNPN, CDR2 SVGIG (reference sequence). V shed 2 bases and J shed 5 bases, with 12 bases lying between them. CDR3 bases: TGTGCCTGGAGTTGGCAGAAGGGGACTGAAGCTTTCTTT. This encodes CAWSWQKGTEAFF.

A note on this clone: Different DNA sequences within this sample yield the same CDR3. This chain uses TRBV30 with TRBJ2-1; D is perhaps TRBD1 (7 bases). The CDR3 runs 15 residues. The germline V gene has CDR1 GTSNPN and CDR2 SVGIG (reference sequence). The V end was cut by 0 bases, the J end by 6 bases, with 15 bases between. DNA of the CDR3: TGTGCCTGGAGTGTAGTGGGGCAGGGGGGCAATGAGCAGTTCTTC. This translates into CAWSVVGQGGNEQFF.

The chain links TRBV20-1 to TRBJ2-7; D not certain. Between the trimmed V and J ends, which lost 5 bases and 10 bases, there was a span of 12 bases. From germline, CDR1 is DFQATT and CDR2 SNEGSKA (reference sequence). The CDR3 extends over 10 amino acids. CDR3 region: CSASGLIQYF. CDR3 bases: TGCAGTGCTTCTGGCCTTATACAGTACTTC.

The chain combines TRBV28 with TRBJ1-1; D remains unclear. The germline V gene encodes CDR1 MDHEN and CDR2 SYDVKM. V lost 6 bases and J lost 10, with 12 bases in between. The CDR3 is 11 residues long. CDR3 sequence (DNA): TGTGCCAGCAGACTAGGGCGGTCAGCTTTCTTT. It yields the protein CASRLGRSAFF. Full variable domain (outside the CDR3, taken from reference TRBV28 and TRBJ1-1): DVKVTQSSRYLVKRTGEKVFLECVQDMDHENMFWYRQDPGLGLRLIYFSYDVKMKEKGDIPEGYSVSREKKERFSLILESASTNQTSMYLCASRLGRSAFFGQGTRLTVV.

The chain is built from TRBV5-4 and TRBJ2-7, with D perhaps TRBD2 (6 bases). The CDR3 covers 15 residues. Trimming removed 2 bases from V and 2 bases from J, with 14 bases in between. Looked up from germline, CDR1 is SGHNT and CDR2 is YYREEE (reference sequence). Here the CDR3 DNA reads TGTGCCAGCAGCTTTTCCGGGAGCGGTACCTACGAGCAGTACTTC. Its translation is CASSFSGSGTYEQYF. The complete variable domain, with remaining parts taken from reference TRBV5-4 and TRBJ2-7, reads ETGVTQSPTHLIKTRGQQVTLRCSSQSGHNTVSWYQQALGQGPQFIFQYYREEENGRGNFPPRFSGLQFPNYSSELNVNALELDDSALYLCASSFSGSGTYEQYFGPGTRLTVT.